These T cell receptor beta chains were read from a single sample in a study of T cells after posttransplantation cyclophosphamide. Generated by immunoSEQ multiplex PCR, the TCRdb table keeps only in-frame clones and is missing some. This table holds just over 15,000 clones, 84% found once. This sample comprised PBMCs, obtained 350 to 400 days after allogeneic stem cell transplant with calcineurin inhibitor and methotrexate. Receptors were obtained from a male patient younger than 30 who received an allogeneic stem cell transplant from a related donor, was CMV-positive, and had no GVHD. Some of these T cells may belong to the graft donor. Each CDR3 is given with its conserved first and last residue. Fields, in order: V gene, D gene, J gene, clone size, CDR3 DNA, CDR3 protein. D genes are given only for firm matches. Clone size is given for some rows only: seen once, a few or many times, or a class if the clone is expanded.

v_gene: TRBV2; d_gene: TRBD2; j_gene: TRBJ2-7; abundance: once; CDR3nt: TGTGCCAGCAGTGAACGGCTAGCGGGATTCTACGAGCAGTACTTC; CDR3aa: CASSERLAGFYEQYF
v_gene: TRBV6-1; d_gene: -; j_gene: TRBJ2-7; abundance: once; CDR3nt: TGTGCCAGCCCCCGAGGGAACGAGCAGTACTTC; CDR3aa: CASPRGNEQYF
v_gene: TRBV9; d_gene: TRBD2; j_gene: TRBJ2-7; abundance: -; CDR3nt: TGTGCCAGCAGATTTAGCGGGAGGCATGACGAGCAGTACTTC; CDR3aa: CASRFSGRHDEQYF
v_gene: TRBV28; d_gene: -; j_gene: TRBJ2-3; abundance: -; CDR3nt: TGTGCCAGCAGTTTCCCTGGCACAGATACGCAGTATTTT; CDR3aa: CASSFPGTDTQYF
v_gene: TRBV6-5; d_gene: -; j_gene: TRBJ2-7; abundance: -; CDR3nt: TGTGCCAGCAGTTACGGAGAGGGATTGCCCTACGAGCAGTACTTC; CDR3aa: CASSYGEGLPYEQYF
v_gene: TRBV10-2; d_gene: -; j_gene: TRBJ2-1; abundance: once; CDR3nt: TGCGCCAGCAGTGAGTCTCGGAGCTATATCTACAATGAGCAGTTCTTC; CDR3aa: CASSESRSYIYNEQFF
v_gene: TRBV7-9; d_gene: -; j_gene: TRBJ2-5; abundance: -; CDR3nt: TGTGCCAGCAGCTTATCTTCTCAAGAGACCCAGTACTTC; CDR3aa: CASSLSSQETQYF
v_gene: TRBV7-8; d_gene: -; j_gene: TRBJ2-1; abundance: -; CDR3nt: TGTGCCAGCAGCACAGGGGTACGGGAGGGATGGAGTGAGCAGTTCTTC; CDR3aa: CASSTGVREGWSEQFF
v_gene: TRBV27; d_gene: TRBD2; j_gene: TRBJ2-2; abundance: -; CDR3nt: TGTGCCAGCAGTTACAGACTAGCGGGAACGGCCGGGGAGCTGTTTTTT; CDR3aa: CASSYRLAGTAGELFF
v_gene: TRBV11-2; d_gene: TRBD1; j_gene: TRBJ2-5; abundance: -; CDR3nt: TGTGCCAGCAGCTCAGCCACATCATGGGACAGACAAGAGACCCAGTACTTC; CDR3aa: CASSSATSWDRQETQYF
v_gene: TRBV10-3; d_gene: -; j_gene: TRBJ2-5; abundance: -; CDR3nt: TGTGCCATCAGTGAAAGGAACAGGGCCGGGGAGACCCAGTACTTC; CDR3aa: CAISERNRAGETQYF
v_gene: TRBV27; d_gene: -; j_gene: TRBJ2-2; abundance: -; CDR3nt: TGTGCCAGCAGTTCGGGTGGGGGCCCCAGTACGACCGGGGAGCTGTTTTTT; CDR3aa: CASSSGGGPSTTGELFF
v_gene: TRBV6-6; d_gene: -; j_gene: TRBJ1-5; abundance: -; CDR3nt: TGTGCCAGCAGTTACAGGCAGGGCAATCAGCCCCAGCATTTT; CDR3aa: CASSYRQGNQPQHF
v_gene: TRBV7-9; d_gene: -; j_gene: TRBJ1-2; abundance: few; CDR3nt: TGTGCCAGCAGCAAACAGGGTTTAGACGGCTATGGCTACACCTTC; CDR3aa: CASSKQGLDGYGYTF
v_gene: TRBV15; d_gene: -; j_gene: TRBJ1-2; abundance: -; CDR3nt: TGTGCCACCAGCAGAGAGAATGCAGGGTATGGCTACACCTTC; CDR3aa: CATSRENAGYGYTF
v_gene: TRBV11-3; d_gene: -; j_gene: TRBJ2-5; abundance: -; CDR3nt: TGTGCCAGCAGCTTATCTGGGGCAGCACAAGAGACCCAGTACTTC; CDR3aa: CASSLSGAAQETQYF
v_gene: TRBV6-5; d_gene: -; j_gene: TRBJ1-1; abundance: few; CDR3nt: TGTGCCAGCAGTTACCGCCGGGAGGGGAACACTGAAGCTTTCTTT; CDR3aa: CASSYRREGNTEAFF
v_gene: TRBV6-4; d_gene: TRBD1; j_gene: TRBJ1-2; abundance: few; CDR3nt: TGTGCCAGCAGTGACGGGACAGCGACTAGCTATGGCTACACCTTC; CDR3aa: CASSDGTATSYGYTF
v_gene: TRBV4-1; d_gene: -; j_gene: TRBJ2-3; abundance: -; CDR3nt: TGCGCCAGCAGCCAAGATATTGCGACAGATACGCAGTATTTT; CDR3aa: CASSQDIATDTQYF
v_gene: TRBV19; d_gene: TRBD1; j_gene: TRBJ2-5; abundance: -; CDR3nt: TGTGCCAGTAGTATATCTGGGACAGGGACAGAGACCCAGTACTTC; CDR3aa: CASSISGTGTETQYF
v_gene: TRBV5-1; d_gene: -; j_gene: TRBJ1-1; abundance: -; CDR3nt: TGCGCCAGCAGCTTCCGTGAAGGAGATGCGGCTGAAGCTTTCTTT; CDR3aa: CASSFREGDAAEAFF
v_gene: TRBV28; d_gene: -; j_gene: TRBJ1-2; abundance: -; CDR3nt: TGTGCCAGCAGCTCACAGGGTCCGTATGGCTACACCTTC; CDR3aa: CASSSQGPYGYTF
v_gene: TRBV19; d_gene: TRBD1; j_gene: TRBJ1-4; abundance: -; CDR3nt: TGTGCCAGTACCACAGGACAGGGTTTCGGTGAAAAACTGTTTTTT; CDR3aa: CASTTGQGFGEKLFF
v_gene: TRBV6-1; d_gene: -; j_gene: TRBJ1-1; abundance: -; CDR3nt: TGTGCCAGCAGTTCCGGACTGTGGAACACTGAAGCTTTCTTT; CDR3aa: CASSSGLWNTEAFF
v_gene: TRBV2; d_gene: TRBD2; j_gene: TRBJ2-1; abundance: -; CDR3nt: TGTGCCAGCATCAGCCTAGCGGGAGGTCCCTCGGGGGAGCAGTTCTTC; CDR3aa: CASISLAGGPSGEQFF
v_gene: TRBV18; d_gene: TRBD1; j_gene: TRBJ2-7; abundance: few; CDR3nt: TGTGCCAGCTCACCGATGCAAGGGGGCAACGAGCAGTACTTC; CDR3aa: CASSPMQGGNEQYF
v_gene: TRBV10-2; d_gene: TRBD2; j_gene: TRBJ2-6; abundance: few; CDR3nt: TGCGCCAGCAGTGGGGCTAGCGGGGGCTCTGGGGCCAACGTCCTGACTTTC; CDR3aa: CASSGASGGSGANVLTF
v_gene: TRBV4-1; d_gene: TRBD1; j_gene: TRBJ1-2; abundance: -; CDR3nt: TGTGCCAGCAGCCAAACAGGGGGCAGGGATGGCTACACCTTC; CDR3aa: CASSQTGGRDGYTF
v_gene: TRBV6-1; d_gene: -; j_gene: TRBJ1-5; abundance: -; CDR3nt: TGTGCCACGGGTTTTAGCAATCAGCCCCAGCATTTT; CDR3aa: CATGFSNQPQHF
v_gene: TRBV15; d_gene: -; j_gene: TRBJ2-1; abundance: few; CDR3nt: TGTGCCACCAGCAGAGATTACTGGGAGCAGTTCTTC; CDR3aa: CATSRDYWEQFF
v_gene: TRBV6-1; d_gene: TRBD1; j_gene: TRBJ1-4; abundance: -; CDR3nt: TGTGCCAGCAGTGAACGGACAGGGGGGAGAGCTAATGAAAAACTGTTTTTT; CDR3aa: CASSERTGGRANEKLFF
v_gene: TRBV6-5; d_gene: -; j_gene: TRBJ1-4; abundance: -; CDR3nt: TGTGCCAGCAGCAAACCCGACAGGCGAGATGAAAAACTGTTTTTT; CDR3aa: CASSKPDRRDEKLFF
v_gene: TRBV10-3; d_gene: TRBD1; j_gene: TRBJ2-7; abundance: -; CDR3nt: TGTGCCATCAGGGCAGGATCGGGACAGGGGTCCTACGAGCAGTACTTC; CDR3aa: CAIRAGSGQGSYEQYF
v_gene: TRBV4-3; d_gene: TRBD1; j_gene: TRBJ1-6; abundance: -; CDR3nt: TGCGCCAGCAGCCCCGACAGGGGGAATTCACCCCTCCACTTT; CDR3aa: CASSPDRGNSPLHF
v_gene: TRBV5-6; d_gene: TRBD1; j_gene: TRBJ1-2; abundance: -; CDR3nt: TGTGCCAGCAGCCAAACAGGGGGCAGGGATGGCTACACCTTC; CDR3aa: CASSQTGGRDGYTF
v_gene: TRBV28; d_gene: TRBD1; j_gene: TRBJ2-1; abundance: -; CDR3nt: TGTGCCGGCAGGGGACAGGGACCCAGCAGTGAGCAGTTCTTC; CDR3aa: CAGRGQGPSSEQFF
v_gene: TRBV21-1; d_gene: -; j_gene: TRBJ2-7; abundance: -; CDR3nt: TGTGCCAGCAGCAAAGAGCGGGTCCTCCGATACGAGCAGTACTTC; CDR3aa: CASSKERVLRYEQYF
v_gene: TRBV7-8; d_gene: -; j_gene: TRBJ2-2; abundance: -; CDR3nt: TGTGCCAGCAGCTTAGCGTCTAGGGGAAACACCGGGGAGCTGTTTTTT; CDR3aa: CASSLASRGNTGELFF